The 19 T cell receptor beta chains listed next were all sequenced from one sample in a study of vaccination and CD4 T cells after COVID-19. Treatment noted: approximately nine-day PBMC culture with coronavirus spike peptide pools or control peptides (ViraFEST assay). Which antigens these TCRs recognize remains unknown. Researchers used the Oncomine TCR Beta short-read assay to sequence DNA from cultured CD4+ T cells. TCRdb re-called the PCR reads through MiXCR, storing one row per CDR3 protein. The repertoire has more than 10,000 distinct CDR3 sequences, approximately 20% of them found once; the top ten carry about 12%. Specimen: CD4+ T cells from blood, cultured in vitro, collected after SARS-CoV-2 vaccination. The receptors were gathered from a human donor who had recovered from COVID-19.

A word on this clonotype: A much larger clonotype is one base distant, so this may be a read error. The chain uses TRBV19 and TRBJ1-2; D uncertain. CDR1 and CDR2 from the germline V gene are LNHDA and SQIVND (reference sequence). V was clipped by 7 bases and J by 4 bases, with 16 bases between them. The CDR3 is 14 residues long. The CDR3: CASKGFGASYGYTF. The CDR3 coding sequence is TGTGCCAGTAAGGGTTTTGGAGCTAGCTATGGCTACACCTTC. Combining the CDR3 with reference TRBV19 and TRBJ1-2 gives the whole variable domain DGGITQSPKYLFRKEGQNVTLSCEQNLNHDAMYWYRQDPGQGLRLIYYSQIVNDFQKGDIAEGYSVSREKKESFPLTVTSAQKNPTAFYLCASKGFGASYGYTFGSGTRLTVV.

The chain employs TRBV20-1 and TRBJ2-7; 8 nucleotides match TRBD2. Germline assignment: CDR1 DFQATT and CDR2 SNEGSKA (reference sequence). The CDR3 sequence is 16 residues long. V shed 2 bases and J 3 bases; nucleotides not matched to a gene: 12. The DNA for the CDR3 is TGCAGTGCTAGACAGCCGGGACTAGGGTCTGGCTACGAGCAGTACTTC. This translates into CSARQPGLGSGYEQYF.

This sequence joins TRBV7-2 and TRBJ2-1; D might be TRBD2 (5 bases). Trimming took off 3 bases at V and 9 bases at J, with 18 bases between the two ends. CDR3 length: 15 amino acids. Germline CDR1 is SGHTA and CDR2 is FQGNSA. In DNA form, the CDR3 reads TGTGCCAGCAGCTTCTACGGGAACCACCTGACTGAGCAGTTCTTC. It encodes CASSFYGNHLTEQFF.

The chain links TRBV7-2 to TRBJ2-3, with D hard to call. CDR1 is SGHTA and CDR2 is FQGNSA in the germline V gene. V lost 2 bases to trimming and J lost 2 bases, with 8 bases between them. The CDR3 is 14 amino acids. The CDR3 protein is CASSLRQTTDTQYF. CDR3 nucleotide sequence: TGTGCCAGCAGCTTAAGGCAGACCACAGATACGCAGTATTTT.

This CDR3 reads CASSPLSRGGEYEQYF. CDR3 sequence (DNA): TGTGCCAGCTCACCACTTAGTCGGGGTGGGGAATACGAGCAGTACTTC. This rearrangement joins TRBV18 to TRBJ2-7; D perhaps matches TRBD2 (5 bases). The CDR3 is made up of 16 amino acids. Germline-derived CDR1 and CDR2 are KGHSH and LQKENI. Trimming stripped 1 base from V and 4 bases from J, with 17 bases between.

This chain connects TRBV7-9 to TRBJ2-1; 12 positions match TRBD2. The CDR3 is made up of 20 amino acids. J gave up 5 bases and V 3 bases, and 17 bases lay outside the gene matches. Per germline, CDR1 SEHNR and CDR2 FQNEAQ (reference sequence). The CDR3 region is CASSFYRLAGVLVGDNEQFF. The CDR3 DNA follows: TGTGCCAGCAGCTTTTACCGACTAGCGGGAGTTCTTGTAGGCGACAATGAGCAGTTCTTC.

This clonotype is labeled medium-sized. DNA for the CDR3: TGTGCCAGTACCACAGTGGACGGGGATGAGCAGTTCTTC. Amino acid sequence: CASTTVDGDEQFF. V gene TRBV28 combines with J gene TRBJ2-1, with D perhaps matching TRBD2 (5 bases). V dropped 9 bases and J dropped 8 bases, with 17 bases sitting between them. The CDR3 totals 13 residues. Germline-derived CDR1 and CDR2 are MDHEN and SYDVKM. The full variable domain, in which reference TRBV28 and TRBJ2-1 provide the parts outside the CDR3, is DVKVTQSSRYLVKRTGEKVFLECVQDMDHENMFWYRQDPGLGLRLIYFSYDVKMKEKGDIPEGYSVSREKKERFSLILESASTNQTSMYLCASTTVDGDEQFFGPGTRLTVL.

The chain is built from TRBV29-1 and TRBJ1-1; no clear D gene. This CDR3 is 13 amino acids long. V shed 5 bases and J shed 1 base, with 11 bases lying between them. Germline V gives CDR1 SQVTM, CDR2 ANQGSEA. This CDR3 is CSVSQLRNTEAFF. CDR3 DNA sequence: TGCAGCGTTTCCCAGTTGCGGAACACTGAAGCTTTCTTT.

The chain carries TRBV15 and TRBJ2-1; D uncertain. Trimming pared 0 bases from V and 0 bases from J, leaving 9 bases between. Per the germline V gene, CDR1 is LNHNV and CDR2 is YYDKDF (reference sequence). The length of the CDR3 is 16 residues. The CDR3 DNA follows: TGTGCCACCAGCAGAGATGCGGCATTCTCCTACAATGAGCAGTTCTTC. Its protein is CATSRDAAFSYNEQFF.

This chain links TRBV7-3 with TRBJ1-1, with D unclear. V was trimmed by 5 bases and J by 1 base, leaving 20 bases between them. Germline CDR1 and CDR2: SGHTA and FQGTGA. The CDR3 loop spans 17 amino acids. CDR3 nucleotides: TGTGCCAGCAGCCGGATACGCAGTAGTATGACGAACACTGAAGCTTTCTTT. Amino acid sequence: CASSRIRSSMTNTEAFF.

This clonotype was seen a handful of times. CDR3 amino acids: CASSTGPTRYNEQFF. CDR3 in DNA: TGTGCCAGCAGTACAGGACCAACCCGCTACAATGAGCAGTTCTTC. The rearrangement links TRBV6-4 to TRBJ2-1, with D possibly matching TRBD1 (5 bases). Germline V CDR1 and CDR2: MRHNA, SNTAGT. V lost 5 bases and J 3 bases, leaving 14 bases between the germline ends. The CDR3 is 15 residues long.

V and J are TRBV21-1 and TRBJ1-2; TRBD1, the table's D call, was not compared with the DNA. TRBV21-1 is labeled a pseudogene. The CDR3 has 15 amino acids. This CDR3 is CASSPQTPGTYGYTF. CDR3 DNA sequence: TGTGCCAGCAGCCCTCAAACGCCAGGGACCTATGGCTACACCTTC.

The chain uses TRBV20-1 and TRBJ1-1, with D possibly TRBD1 on 6 matching bases. The CDR3 is made up of 13 amino acids. Trimming cost V 0 bases and J 10 bases, with 15 bases left between them. CDR1 and CDR2 from the germline V gene are DFQATT and SNEGSKA (reference sequence). In nucleotides, the CDR3 is TGCAGTGCTAGAGAAGGAGGACAGACCGGAGCTTTCTTT. It yields the protein CSAREGGQTGAFF.

The rearrangement links TRBV29-1 to TRBJ2-1; D is possibly TRBD2 (8 bases). The CDR3 is 14 amino acids. V gave up 6 bases and J gave up 4 bases, with 16 bases separating them. Germline assignment: CDR1 SQVTM and CDR2 ANQGSEA. The CDR3 loop reads CSVPGGGTYNEQFF. CDR3 bases: TGCAGCGTCCCGGGAGGGGGCACTTACAATGAGCAGTTCTTC.

This clonotype was counted a few times. The chain uses TRBV24-1 and TRBJ2-7; tentatively, D is TRBD1 (6 bases). Trimming pared 9 bases from V and 3 bases from J, leaving 20 bases between. This CDR3 is 15 amino acids long. Per germline, CDR1 KGHDR and CDR2 SFDVKD. CDR3 sequence (DNA): TGTGCCACCCGCGTTGGGCAGGGGTCCCTCTACGAGCAGTACTTC. This sequence encodes CATRVGQGSLYEQYF.

This rearrangement joins TRBV7-8 to TRBJ2-5; no clear D gene. The CDR3 runs 19 residues. Trimming left V 2 bases short and J 0 bases short, with 22 bases between. Germline CDR1 SGHVS, CDR2 FQNEAQ. This CDR3 reads CASSLKIGSAESDQETQYF. The CDR3 DNA sequence: TGTGCCAGCAGCTTAAAAATTGGTTCGGCAGAGAGCGACCAAGAGACCCAGTACTTC.

This clonotype is classed as medium-sized. CDR3 sequence reads: CASSSPGGRGPQHF. In DNA form, the CDR3 reads TGTGCCAGCAGTTCCCCGGGAGGAAGGGGACCCCAGCATTTT. V and J are TRBV6-7 and TRBJ1-5, with D perhaps TRBD1 (5 bases). TRBV6-7 is an ORF, and what it does is uncertain. The CDR3 is 14 residues long. V lost 4 bases and J lost 10, with 17 bases in between.

This chain links TRBV7-9 with TRBJ2-6; 7 nucleotides match TRBD1. V lost 7 bases to trimming and J lost 8 bases; unmatched junction nucleotides: 11. There are 15 residues in the CDR3. Germline loops: CDR1 SEHNR, CDR2 FQNEAQ (reference sequence). CDR3 residues: CASTHRTGPTNVLTF. The CDR3 coding sequence is TGTGCCAGCACCCATCGGACAGGCCCAACCAACGTCCTGACTTTC. Based on the CDR3 plus reference TRBV7-9 and TRBJ2-6, the full variable domain is DTGVSQNPRHKITKRGQNVTFRCDPISEHNRLYWYRQTLGQGPEFLTYFQNEAQLEKSRLLSDRFSAERPKGSFSTLEIQRTEQGDSAMYLCASTHRTGPTNVLTFGAGSRLTVL.

The chain recombines TRBV27 with TRBJ2-1; D is unclear. Trimming took 6 bases from V and 2 from J, leaving 5 bases between them. There are 12 residues in the CDR3. Germline V gives CDR1 MNHEY, CDR2 SMNVEV (reference sequence). The CDR3 loop is CASSPAYNEQFF. In DNA, the CDR3 is TGTGCCAGCAGCCCCGCCTACAATGAGCAGTTCTTC.